These T cell receptor beta chains were read from a single sample in a study of T cell repertoires in cytomegalovirus infection. TCRdb recomputed calls from the reads with MiXCR, one row per CDR3 protein. Found here are 60,000 to 85,000 distinct CDR3 sequences, approximately 22% of them singletons; the top ten hold 65% to 85%. These receptors lack a known antigen. Sequenced sample: PBMCs, sequenced either directly or after in vitro stimulation (not recorded which). The origin of the receptors is a human donor in good health (CMV status not recorded). Some clones in this sample may be carry-over from other donors' samples. CDR3s include the opening cysteine and the closing phenylalanine or tryptophan. The D gene is left open where the match is weak. Rows give clone size only sometimes, using once, few, many, or a class for an expanded clone.

J: TRBJ1-1; V: TRBV7-2; size: many; D: .; DNA: TGTGCCGGCAGCTTAGCGTTGGGGGGGGTAGGAACAGCTTTCTTT; CDR3: CAGSLALGGVGTAFF
J: TRBJ1-2; V: TRBV12-3/TRBV12-4; size: few; D: TRBD1; DNA: TGTGCCAGCAGCCTGAGGACAGGTGGCTACACCTTC; CDR3: CASSLRTGGYTF
J: TRBJ1-5; V: TRBV7-6; size: many; D: .; DNA: TGTGCCAGCAGCTTACGGGGTGATCAGCCCCAGCATTTT; CDR3: CASSLRGDQPQHF
J: TRBJ2-6; V: TRBV7-2; size: .; D: .; DNA: TGTGCCAGCAGCTTAGGATATCGGAGCTCTGGGGCCAACGTCCTGACTTTC; CDR3: CASSLGYRSSGANVLTF
J: TRBJ1-1; V: TRBV4-1; size: many; D: TRBD1; DNA: TGCGCCAGCAGCCGACCCGTGACAGGGGTGGACACTGAAGCTTTCTTT; CDR3: CASSRPVTGVDTEAFF
J: TRBJ1-1; V: TRBV19; size: .; D: .; DNA: TGTGCCAGTAGGATCCTCGGGGGCTTAACAGTGGGGGGTCAATTGGCAACTGAAGCTTTCTTT; CDR3: CASRILGGLTVGGQLATEAFF
J: TRBJ1-5; V: TRBV24-1; size: .; D: TRBD1; DNA: TGTGCCACCAGTGAGACAGGGGGCAATCAGCCCCAGCATTTT; CDR3: CATSETGGNQPQHF
J: TRBJ2-1; V: TRBV7-2; size: many; D: TRBD2; DNA: TGTGCCAGCAGCTCTCCCTCTCGACCCCATAGGGGACTAGAGTACAATGAGCAGTTCTTC; CDR3: CASSSPSRPHRGLEYNEQFF
J: TRBJ2-1; V: TRBV7-2; size: few; D: TRBD2; DNA: TGTGCCAGCAGTCCTAGCGGGAGTTTTGGCAATGAGCAGTTCTTC; CDR3: CASSPSGSFGNEQFF
J: TRBJ2-1; V: TRBV20-1; size: .; D: TRBD1; DNA: TGCAGTGCCAGCGTAGACAGGGGAGGCAATGAGCAGTTCTTC; CDR3: CSASVDRGGNEQFF
J: TRBJ1-1; V: TRBV12-3/TRBV12-4; size: many; D: .; DNA: TGTGCCAGCAGTTTTCAAGGCAGGGTCACTGAAGCTTTCTTT; CDR3: CASSFQGRVTEAFF
J: TRBJ2-1; V: TRBV7-6; size: many; D: TRBD1; DNA: TGTGCCAGCAGCAGCAACAGGGGGCGATCGCACAATGAGCAGTTCTTC; CDR3: CASSSNRGRSHNEQFF
J: TRBJ1-1; V: TRBV7-8; size: many; D: TRBD1; DNA: TGTGCCAGCAGCCCCGACAGGGCCTTGAACACTGAAGCTTTCTTT; CDR3: CASSPDRALNTEAFF
J: TRBJ2-3; V: TRBV14; size: few; D: .; DNA: TGTGCCAGCAGCCAAGACCCTCCCTGGGAGGCAGATACGCAGTATTTT; CDR3: CASSQDPPWEADTQYF
J: TRBJ2-5; V: TRBV7-2; size: few; D: TRBD2; DNA: TGTGCCAGCAGCTTATATGGAAGGGGGCGGGAGGGTAAGGAGACCCAGTACTTC; CDR3: CASSLYGRGREGKETQYF
J: TRBJ2-1; V: TRBV7-2; size: many; D: .; DNA: TGTGCCAGCAGCTTATGGGGGGGCCCTGGGTCCTACAATGAGCAGTTCTTC; CDR3: CASSLWGGPGSYNEQFF
J: TRBJ1-6; V: TRBV6-2/TRBV6-3; size: many; D: TRBD1; DNA: TGTGCCAGCAGTTCGCCCGGACAGGGGATACGACCCCTCCACTTT; CDR3: CASSSPGQGIRPLHF